The 19 T cell receptor beta chains presented below share a single source sample, sequenced in a study of shared clonotypes between healthy human individuals. Profiling relied on immunoSEQ multiplex PCR, and the TCRdb table lists in-frame clones only, not all of them. The sample holds around 450,000 clones; around 79% are singletons and the top ten take over 10%. Sample: PBMCs. The origin of the receptors is a woman in her thirties or forties in good health. Some clones in this sample may be carry-over from other donors' samples.

The chain employs TRBV18 and TRBJ2-7, with 10 bases matching TRBD1. Germline V CDR1 and CDR2: KGHSH, LQKENI. The CDR3 consists of 14 residues. The ends lost 6 bases at V and 6 bases at J; junction bases unmatched: 8. The CDR3 DNA follows: TGTGCCAGCTCCCGGGACAGGGGCTTGGTCGAGCAGTACTTC. This sequence encodes CASSRDRGLVEQYF.

The chain employs TRBV14 and TRBJ1-1; D is possibly TRBD1 (5 bases). Trimming stripped 4 bases from V and 4 bases from J, with 16 bases between. This CDR3 contains 15 residues. Germline V CDR1 and CDR2: SGHDN, FVKESK. The CDR3 region is CASSLGTFGGTEAFF. CDR3 coding DNA: TGTGCCAGCAGCCTAGGGACCTTTGGGGGCACTGAAGCTTTCTTT.

A few counts support this clone. The genes are TRBV21-1 and TRBJ1-3. TRBV21-1 is flagged as a pseudogene. CDR3 length: 18 residues. The CDR3 DNA is TGTGCCAGCAGCTACGTATGGGGGAACGCGACGAGGGGAAACACCATATATTTT. It yields the protein CASSYVWGNATRGNTIYF.

This CDR3 reads CASSYDASGSYEQYF. The DNA for the CDR3 is TGTGCCAGCAGTTACGATGCTAGCGGCTCCTACGAGCAGTACTTC. This chain connects TRBV6-5 to TRBJ2-7; 7 bases are a match to TRBD2. V shed 2 bases, J shed 0 bases, and the junction held 4 bases outside the gene matches. This CDR3 is 15 amino acids long. Germline lookup yields CDR1 MNHEY and CDR2 SVGAGI.

The chain couples TRBV28 to TRBJ1-1; D gene uncertain. The germline gives CDR1 MDHEN, CDR2 SYDVKM. V shed 5 bases and J shed 4 bases, with 14 bases lying between them. The CDR3 length is 14 residues. The DNA for the CDR3 is TGTGCCAGCAGTACCCCCGGCGGACCCACTGAAGCTTTCTTT. Encoded protein: CASSTPGGPTEAFF.

V is TRBV5-4 and J is TRBJ2-3; TRBD2 aligns across 11 bases. V lost 4 bases, J lost 4 bases, and 5 bases stayed unmatched. The CDR3 covers 15 residues. CDR1 is SGHNT and CDR2 is YYREEE in the germline V gene (reference sequence). For the CDR3, the DNA is TGTGCCAGCAGCAGAAATAGCGGGAGGGCAGATACGCAGTATTTT. Its translation is CASSRNSGRADTQYF. Using reference TRBV5-4 and TRBJ2-3 for the parts outside the CDR3, the full variable domain is ETGVTQSPTHLIKTRGQQVTLRCSSQSGHNTVSWYQQALGQGPQFIFQYYREEENGRGNFPPRFSGLQFPNYSSELNVNALELDDSALYLCASSRNSGRADTQYFGPGTRLTVL.

The chain carries TRBV5-1 and TRBJ1-1; TRBD1 is a possible D gene (5 bases). The CDR3 is 14 amino acids. Germline loops: CDR1 SGHRS, CDR2 YFSETQ. V was trimmed by 1 base and J by 1 base, leaving 8 bases between them. This CDR3 reads CASSLTQGNTEAFF. CDR3 bases: TGCGCCAGCAGCTTGACCCAGGGGAACACTGAAGCTTTCTTT.

The rearrangement joins TRBV27 to TRBJ2-7, with TRBD2 identical over 15 bases. J lost 4 bases, V lost 8 bases, and 3 bases had no gene match. CDR1 is MNHEY, CDR2 SMNVEV, per germline (reference sequence). The length of the CDR3 is 14 residues. CDR3 sequence reads: CASGLAGGVYEQYF. CDR3 bases: TGTGCCAGCGGACTAGCGGGAGGGGTTTACGAGCAGTACTTC.

The genes are TRBV28 and TRBJ1-2; D unclear. The length of the CDR3 is 12 residues. Germline V lookup: CDR1 MDHEN, CDR2 SYDVKM. V was pared by 3 bases and J by 4 bases, with 6 bases between. The CDR3, as DNA: TGTGCCAGCAGTTTTAATTCCTATGGCTACACCTTC. This encodes CASSFNSYGYTF.

This clone has a single count. The J gene is TRBJ1-2, the V gene TRBV9; the D is unclear. The germline V and J ends were trimmed by 0 bases and 8 bases, with 11 bases remaining between them. CDR3 length: 13 amino acids. CDR1 is SGDLS and CDR2 is YYNGEE in the germline V gene. The CDR3 reads CASSVGVQWGYTF. CDR3 sequence (DNA): TGTGCCAGCAGCGTAGGGGTTCAGTGGGGCTACACCTTC.

The chain links TRBV19 to TRBJ1-4; D gene unclear. Germline lookup yields CDR1 LNHDA and CDR2 SQIVND (reference sequence). The CDR3 is 18 amino acids. The V end lost 1 base, the J end lost 3 bases, and 18 bases lay between the germline ends. The CDR3 region is CASSIGESGAGANEKLFF. In nucleotides, the CDR3 is TGTGCCAGTAGTATAGGCGAGTCGGGCGCCGGAGCTAATGAAAAACTGTTTTTT.

The CDR3 loop is CAISEGTGEGYTF. For the CDR3, the DNA is TGTGCCATCAGTGAGGGGACAGGGGAGGGCTACACCTTC. The chain carries TRBV10-3 and TRBJ1-2, with TRBD1 identical over 10 bases. This CDR3 has 13 amino acids. The ends lost 2 bases at V and 8 bases at J; junction bases unmatched: 2. Germline CDR1 is ENHRY and CDR2 is SYGVKD.

This clone was seen a handful of times. The chain joins TRBV5-5 to TRBJ2-5; TRBD2 agrees at 9 bases. This CDR3 is built from 14 residues. Germline V gene data show CDR1 as SGHKS and CDR2 as YYEKEE (reference sequence). The trim removed 4 bases at V and 5 bases at J, leaving 6 bases unmatched. This chain's CDR3 is CASSKGLARETQYF. DNA for the CDR3: TGTGCCAGCAGCAAGGGACTAGCACGCGAGACCCAGTACTTC.

This chain uses TRBV6-5 with TRBJ2-7; no definite D call. CDR3 size: 12 residues. Per germline, CDR1 MNHEY and CDR2 SVGAGI. The germline V and J ends were trimmed by 3 bases and 3 bases, with 6 bases remaining between them. The CDR3 region is CASSYPDYEQYF. The CDR3 region has the DNA TGTGCCAGCAGTTATCCCGACTACGAGCAGTACTTC.

This chain joins TRBV10-3 and TRBJ2-5; 12 bases line up with TRBD2. The V segment lost 8 bases and the J segment 5 bases; nucleotides outside the gene matches: 15. Germline V lookup: CDR1 ENHRY, CDR2 SYGVKD. This CDR3 is built from 17 residues. CDR3 sequence: CAIRESLAGGPLETQYF. CDR3 nucleotide sequence: TGTGCCATCCGGGAGTCCCTAGCGGGAGGGCCTCTGGAGACCCAGTACTTC.

V and J are TRBV27 and TRBJ1-3, with TRBD1 matching over 7 bases. In germline, CDR1 is MNHEY, CDR2 SMNVEV (reference sequence). This CDR3 contains 16 residues. With V trimmed by 2 bases and J by 0 bases, 4 bases remained unmatched. The CDR3 sequence: CASSLTGVGSGNTIYF. The DNA of the CDR3 is TGTGCCAGCAGTTTAACAGGGGTAGGCTCTGGAAACACCATATATTTT.

The rearrangement links TRBV20-1 to TRBJ2-3; D gene unclear. The germline V and J ends were trimmed by 5 bases and 6 bases, with 6 bases remaining between them. The CDR3 length is 10 residues. CDR1 and CDR2 (germline): DFQATT, SNEGSKA (reference sequence). The CDR3 region has the DNA TGCAGTGCTGGCCGGGATACGCAGTATTTT. This codes for CSAGRDTQYF.

The V and J genes are TRBV4-2 and TRBJ2-1; 8 nucleotides match TRBD2. Germline V lookup: CDR1 LGHNA, CDR2 YNFKEQ. Losses at the gene ends were 0 bases for V and 3 bases for J; bases not matched to a gene: 4. CDR3 length: 16 amino acids. CDR3 coding DNA: TGTGCCAGCAGCCAAGAAACTAGCGGCATCTACAATGAGCAGTTCTTC. This sequence encodes CASSQETSGIYNEQFF.

This sequence joins TRBV7-3 and TRBJ1-2, with 11 bases that match TRBD1. This CDR3 comprises 16 residues. Germline V gene sequence: CDR1 SGHTA, CDR2 FQGTGA. V lost 5 bases to trimming and J lost 3 bases; unmatched junction nucleotides: 8. CDR3 residues: CASSEVTGQGDYGYTF. The CDR3 bases are TGTGCCAGCAGCGAAGTGACGGGACAGGGGGACTATGGCTACACCTTC.